The clone carrying this T cell receptor (beta chain) was seen many times. Its matching antigen is unknown. The ends lost 4 bases at V and 5 bases at J; junction bases unmatched: 7. CDR3 length: 14 amino acids. The germline gives CDR1 SGHVS, CDR2 FQNEAQ. TCRdb ran MiXCR on the reads and lists one entry per CDR3 protein. The sample includes 340,000 or so distinct CDR3 sequences, roughly 25% of them seen just once. This sample is drawn from a study of T cell repertoires in cytomegalovirus infection. Looking at the study overall: Recently identified HLA-C-restricted CMV epitopes were used, and well-studied HLA-B-restricted CMV epitopes were used as well.

This sequence was found in a human donor in good health (CMV status not recorded). Some clones in this sample may be carry-over from other donors' samples. V gene TRBV7-8 combines with J gene TRBJ2-5, with 7 positions matching TRBD2. Sequencing was performed on cultured PBMCs, taken from culture after CMV antigen stimulation. CDR3 residues: CASSWGGRGETQYF. The CDR3 coding sequence is TGTGCCAGCAGCTGGGGAGGGCGGGGGGAGACCCAGTACTTC.